This TCR beta chain was found in a study of blood T cell repertoires in COVID-19. Study at large: Material from acute and convalescent COVID-19 was sourced from the United States, Italy and Spain. The analysed material was cDNA or gDNA that came from T cells, B-cell-depleted T cells, or PBMCs.

Original analysis: The authors estimated nucleated cell counts from reference gene primer amplification. The repertoire was sequenced with immunoSEQ multiplex PCR; TCRdb's copy has only in-frame clones and lacks some. V, J and clone size derive from that table, while D and trimming were established from the DNA sequence. The profile shows 74,000 or so clones, about 91% of them singletons. This CDR3 is 16 amino acids long. Trimming cost V 2 bases and J 0 bases, with 12 bases left between them. Germline V gene data show CDR1 as SGDLS and CDR2 as YYNGEE. Input material: peripheral blood. The origin of this receptor is a man aged 50-60 years with active COVID-19. V is TRBV9 and J is TRBJ2-1; TRBD2 might be the D (6 bases). CDR3 coding DNA: TGTGCCAGCAGCGTTGGCCCCGGGAGCTCCTACAATGAGCAGTTCTTC. This sequence encodes CASSVGPGSSYNEQFF.